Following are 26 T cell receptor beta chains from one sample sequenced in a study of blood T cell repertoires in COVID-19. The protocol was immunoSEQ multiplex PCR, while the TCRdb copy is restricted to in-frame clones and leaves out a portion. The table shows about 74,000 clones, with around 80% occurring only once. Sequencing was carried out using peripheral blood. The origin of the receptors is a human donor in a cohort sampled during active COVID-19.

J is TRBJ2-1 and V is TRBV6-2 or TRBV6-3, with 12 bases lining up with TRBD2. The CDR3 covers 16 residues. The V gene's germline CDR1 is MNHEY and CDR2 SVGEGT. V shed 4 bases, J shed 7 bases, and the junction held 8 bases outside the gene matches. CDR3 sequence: CASSSPGLAGRNEQFF. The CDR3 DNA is TGTGCCAGCAGTTCCCCCGGACTAGCGGGGAGAAATGAGCAGTTCTTC.

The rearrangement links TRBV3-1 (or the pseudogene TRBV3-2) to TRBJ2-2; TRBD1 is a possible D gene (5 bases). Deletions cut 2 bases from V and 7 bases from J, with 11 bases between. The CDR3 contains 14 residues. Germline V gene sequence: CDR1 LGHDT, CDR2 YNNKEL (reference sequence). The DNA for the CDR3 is TGTGCCAGCAGCCAAATCCAGGGCCACGGGGAGCTGTTTTTT. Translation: CASSQIQGHGELFF.

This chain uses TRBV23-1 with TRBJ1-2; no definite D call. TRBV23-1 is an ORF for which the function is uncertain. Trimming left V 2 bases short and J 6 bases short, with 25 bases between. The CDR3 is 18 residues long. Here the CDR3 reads CASSQVGWQPRLMDGYTF. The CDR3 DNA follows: TGCGCCAGCAGTCAAGTCGGGTGGCAGCCCCGCTTGATGGATGGCTACACCTTC.

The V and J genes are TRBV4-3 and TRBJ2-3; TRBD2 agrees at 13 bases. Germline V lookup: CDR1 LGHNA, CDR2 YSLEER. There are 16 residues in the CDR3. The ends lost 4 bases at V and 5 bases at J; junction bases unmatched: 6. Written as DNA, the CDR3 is TGCGCCAGCAGCCCCCGGACTAGCGGGAGAGGAGATACGCAGTATTTT. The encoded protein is CASSPRTSGRGDTQYF.

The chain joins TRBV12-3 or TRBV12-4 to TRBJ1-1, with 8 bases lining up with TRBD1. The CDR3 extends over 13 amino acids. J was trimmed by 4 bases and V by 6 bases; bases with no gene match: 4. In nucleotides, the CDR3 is TGTGCCAGCAGGGACAGGGTCGGCACTGAAGCTTTCTTT. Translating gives CASRDRVGTEAFF.

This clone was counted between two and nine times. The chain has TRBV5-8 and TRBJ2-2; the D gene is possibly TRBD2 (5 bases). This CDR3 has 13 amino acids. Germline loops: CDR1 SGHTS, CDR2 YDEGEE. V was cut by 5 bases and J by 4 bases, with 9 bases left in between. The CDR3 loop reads CASRRRATGELFF. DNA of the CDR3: TGTGCCAGCAGGAGGCGGGCCACCGGGGAGCTGTTTTTT.

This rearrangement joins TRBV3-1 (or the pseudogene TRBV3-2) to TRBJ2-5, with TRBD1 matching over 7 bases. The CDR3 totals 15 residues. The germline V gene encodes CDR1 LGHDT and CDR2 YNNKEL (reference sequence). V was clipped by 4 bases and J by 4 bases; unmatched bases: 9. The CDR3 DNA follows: TGTGCCAGCAGCCGGCAGGGGGTGAGAGGAGAGACCCAGTACTTC. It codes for CASSRQGVRGETQYF.

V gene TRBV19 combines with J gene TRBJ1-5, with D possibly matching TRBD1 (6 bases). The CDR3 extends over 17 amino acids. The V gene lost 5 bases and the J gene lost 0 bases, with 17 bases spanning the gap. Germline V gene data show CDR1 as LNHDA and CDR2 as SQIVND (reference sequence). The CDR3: CASSPVQGRSSNQPQHF. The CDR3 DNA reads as TGTGCCAGTAGTCCTGTCCAGGGGCGGTCTAGCAATCAGCCCCAGCATTTT.

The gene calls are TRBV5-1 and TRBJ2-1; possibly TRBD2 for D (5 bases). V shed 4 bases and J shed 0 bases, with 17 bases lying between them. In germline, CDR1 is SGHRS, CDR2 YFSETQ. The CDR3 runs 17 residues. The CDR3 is CASSVPRATSSYNEQFF. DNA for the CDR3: TGCGCCAGCAGCGTCCCGCGGGCTACCTCCTCCTACAATGAGCAGTTCTTC.

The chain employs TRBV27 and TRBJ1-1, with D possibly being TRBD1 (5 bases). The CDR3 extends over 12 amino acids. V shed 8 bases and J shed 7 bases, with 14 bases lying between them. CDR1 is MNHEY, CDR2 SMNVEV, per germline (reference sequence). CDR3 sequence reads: CASDSGSGEAFF. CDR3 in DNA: TGTGCCAGCGACTCAGGGTCTGGTGAAGCTTTCTTT.

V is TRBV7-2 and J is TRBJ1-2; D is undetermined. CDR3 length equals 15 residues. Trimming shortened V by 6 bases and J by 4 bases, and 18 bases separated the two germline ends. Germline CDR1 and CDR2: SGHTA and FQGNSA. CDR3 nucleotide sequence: TGTGCCAGCAGGCCGCCTGGGCAGGCGCCCTATGGCTACACCTTC. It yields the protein CASRPPGQAPYGYTF.

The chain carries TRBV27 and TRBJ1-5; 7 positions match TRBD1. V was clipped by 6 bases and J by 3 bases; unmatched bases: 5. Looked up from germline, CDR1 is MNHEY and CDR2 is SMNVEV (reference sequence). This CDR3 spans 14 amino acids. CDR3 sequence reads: CASRRDSYNQPQHF. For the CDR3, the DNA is TGTGCCAGCAGGCGGGACAGCTACAATCAGCCCCAGCATTTT.

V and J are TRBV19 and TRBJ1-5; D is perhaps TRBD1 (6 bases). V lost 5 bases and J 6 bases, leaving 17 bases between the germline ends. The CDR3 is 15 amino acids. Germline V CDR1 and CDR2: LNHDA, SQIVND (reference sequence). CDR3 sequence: CASSPSGGLFQPQHF. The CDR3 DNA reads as TGTGCCAGTAGTCCCTCGGGGGGGCTTTTTCAGCCCCAGCATTTT.

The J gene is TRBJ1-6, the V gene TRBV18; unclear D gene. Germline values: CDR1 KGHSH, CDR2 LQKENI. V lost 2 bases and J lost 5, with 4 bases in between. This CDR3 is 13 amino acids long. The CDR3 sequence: CASSPNNNSPLHF. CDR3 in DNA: TGTGCCAGCTCACCAAATAATAATTCACCCCTCCACTTT.

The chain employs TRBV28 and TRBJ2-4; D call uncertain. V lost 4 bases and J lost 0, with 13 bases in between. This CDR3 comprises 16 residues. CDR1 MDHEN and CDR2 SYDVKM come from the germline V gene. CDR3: CASSSPVSLAKNIQYF. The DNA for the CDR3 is TGTGCCAGCAGTTCGCCAGTTTCTCTAGCCAAAAACATTCAGTACTTC.

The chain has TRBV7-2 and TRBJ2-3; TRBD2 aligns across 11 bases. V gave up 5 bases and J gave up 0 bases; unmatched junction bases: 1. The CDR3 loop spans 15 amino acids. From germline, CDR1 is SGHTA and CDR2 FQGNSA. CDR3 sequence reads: CASSRTSGSTDTQYF. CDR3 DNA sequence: TGTGCCAGCAGCCGGACTAGCGGGAGCACAGATACGCAGTATTTT.

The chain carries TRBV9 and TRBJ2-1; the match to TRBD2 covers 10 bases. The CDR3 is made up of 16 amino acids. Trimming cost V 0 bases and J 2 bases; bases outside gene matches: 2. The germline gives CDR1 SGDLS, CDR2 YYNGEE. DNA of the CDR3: TGTGCCAGCAGCGTAGGAAGCGGGGGGGCCTACAATGAGCAGTTCTTC. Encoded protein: CASSVGSGGAYNEQFF.

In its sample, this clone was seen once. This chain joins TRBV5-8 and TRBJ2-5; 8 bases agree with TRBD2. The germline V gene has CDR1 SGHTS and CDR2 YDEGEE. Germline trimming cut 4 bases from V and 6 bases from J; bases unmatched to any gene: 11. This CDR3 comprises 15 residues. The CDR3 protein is CASSSSGVEGKTQYF. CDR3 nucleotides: TGTGCCAGCAGCAGTAGCGGGGTCGAAGGAAAGACCCAGTACTTC.

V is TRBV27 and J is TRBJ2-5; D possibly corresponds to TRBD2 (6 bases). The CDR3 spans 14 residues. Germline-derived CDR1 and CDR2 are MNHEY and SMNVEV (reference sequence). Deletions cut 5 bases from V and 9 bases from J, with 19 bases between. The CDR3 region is CASSPRGPREAQYF. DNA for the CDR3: TGTGCCAGCAGTCCTAGGGGACCGAGGGAGGCCCAGTACTTC.

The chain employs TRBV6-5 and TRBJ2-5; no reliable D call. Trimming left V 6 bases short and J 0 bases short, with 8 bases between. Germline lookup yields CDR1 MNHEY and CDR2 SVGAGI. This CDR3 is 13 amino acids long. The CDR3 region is CASRRHDQETQYF. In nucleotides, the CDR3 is TGTGCCAGCAGAAGACACGACCAAGAGACCCAGTACTTC.

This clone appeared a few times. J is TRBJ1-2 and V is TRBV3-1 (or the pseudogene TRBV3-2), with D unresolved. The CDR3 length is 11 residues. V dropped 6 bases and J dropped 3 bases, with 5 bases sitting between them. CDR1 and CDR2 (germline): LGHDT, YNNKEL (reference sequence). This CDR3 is CASSIYYGYTF. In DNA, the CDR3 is TGTGCCAGCAGTATCTACTATGGCTACACCTTC.

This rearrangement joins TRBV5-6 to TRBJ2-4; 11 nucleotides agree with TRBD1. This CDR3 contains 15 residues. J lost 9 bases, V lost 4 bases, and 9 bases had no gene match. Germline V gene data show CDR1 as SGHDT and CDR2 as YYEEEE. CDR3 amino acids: CASSLPGQGAAIQYF. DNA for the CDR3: TGTGCCAGCAGCCTCCCCGGACAGGGGGCGGCCATTCAGTACTTC.

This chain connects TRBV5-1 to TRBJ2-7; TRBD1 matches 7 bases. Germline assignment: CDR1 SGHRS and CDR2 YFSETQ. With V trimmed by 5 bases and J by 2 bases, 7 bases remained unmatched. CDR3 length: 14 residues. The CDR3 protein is CASRSTGETYEQYF. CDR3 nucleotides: TGCGCCAGCAGGTCCACAGGGGAGACCTACGAGCAGTACTTC.

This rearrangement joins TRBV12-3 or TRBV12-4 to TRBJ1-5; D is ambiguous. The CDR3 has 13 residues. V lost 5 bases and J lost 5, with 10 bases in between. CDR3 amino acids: CASSIDNYQPQHF. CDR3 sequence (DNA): TGTGCCAGCAGTATTGACAATTATCAGCCCCAGCATTTT.

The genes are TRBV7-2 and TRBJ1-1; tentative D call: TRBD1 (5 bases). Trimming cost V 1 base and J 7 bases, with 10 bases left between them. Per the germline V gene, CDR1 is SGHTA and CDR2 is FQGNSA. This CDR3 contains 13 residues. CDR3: CASSLVGALEAFF. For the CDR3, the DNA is TGTGCCAGCAGCTTAGTAGGGGCCCTTGAAGCTTTCTTT.

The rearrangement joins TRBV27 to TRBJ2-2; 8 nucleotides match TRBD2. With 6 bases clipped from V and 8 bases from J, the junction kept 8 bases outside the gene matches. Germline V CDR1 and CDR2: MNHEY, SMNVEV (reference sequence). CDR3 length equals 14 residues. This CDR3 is CASRGLAGLGELFF. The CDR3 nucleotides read TGTGCCAGCAGGGGCCTAGCGGGTTTAGGGGAGCTGTTTTTT.